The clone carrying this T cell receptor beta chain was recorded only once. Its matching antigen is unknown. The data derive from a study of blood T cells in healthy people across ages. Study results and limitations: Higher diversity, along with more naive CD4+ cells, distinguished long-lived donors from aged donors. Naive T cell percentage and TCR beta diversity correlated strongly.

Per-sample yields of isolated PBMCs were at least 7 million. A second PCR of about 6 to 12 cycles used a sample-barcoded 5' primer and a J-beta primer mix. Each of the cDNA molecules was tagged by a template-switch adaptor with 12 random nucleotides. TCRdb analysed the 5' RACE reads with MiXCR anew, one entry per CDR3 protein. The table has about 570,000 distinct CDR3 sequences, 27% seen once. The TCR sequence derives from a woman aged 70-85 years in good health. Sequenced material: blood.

CDR3 coding DNA: TGTGCCAGCAGCCAAGGTCCAGGGGGCCGTTACGAGCAGTACTTC. The encoded protein is CASSQGPGGRYEQYF. The chain combines TRBV3-1 with TRBJ2-1; 8 bases agree with TRBD1. The closer fit of TRBJ2-7 to the DNA end suggests the J call may be wrong. CDR1 and CDR2 from the germline V gene are LGHDT and YNNKEL (reference sequence). The CDR3 contains 15 residues.